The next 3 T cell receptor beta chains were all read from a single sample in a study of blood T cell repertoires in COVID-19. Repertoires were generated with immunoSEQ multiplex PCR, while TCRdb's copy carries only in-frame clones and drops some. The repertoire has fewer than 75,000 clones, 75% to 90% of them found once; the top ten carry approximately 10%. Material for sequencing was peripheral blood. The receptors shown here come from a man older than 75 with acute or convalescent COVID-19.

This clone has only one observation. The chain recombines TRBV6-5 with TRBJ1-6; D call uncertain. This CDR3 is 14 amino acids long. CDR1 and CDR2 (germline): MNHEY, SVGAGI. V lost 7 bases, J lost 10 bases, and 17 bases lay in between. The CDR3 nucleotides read TGTGCCAGCATACTCGATAGCGGTAGCTCACCCCTCCACTTT. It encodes CASILDSGSSPLHF.

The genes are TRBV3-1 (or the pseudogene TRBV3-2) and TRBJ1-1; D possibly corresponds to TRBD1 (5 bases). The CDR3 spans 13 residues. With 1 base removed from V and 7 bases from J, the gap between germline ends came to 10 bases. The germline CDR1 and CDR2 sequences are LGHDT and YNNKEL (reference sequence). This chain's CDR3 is CASSQAGGNEAFF. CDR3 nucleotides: TGTGCCAGCAGCCAAGCTGGGGGGAATGAAGCTTTCTTT.

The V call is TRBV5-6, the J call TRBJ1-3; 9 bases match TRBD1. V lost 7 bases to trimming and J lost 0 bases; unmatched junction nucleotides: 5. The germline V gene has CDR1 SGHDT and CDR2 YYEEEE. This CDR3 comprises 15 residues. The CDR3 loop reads CASRRTGDSGNTIYF. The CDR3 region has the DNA TGTGCCAGCCGTCGGACAGGGGACTCTGGAAACACCATATATTTT.